This T cell receptor beta chain stems from a study of T-cell memory formation after mild COVID-19. The CDR3 has 16 amino acids. In germline, CDR1 is SNHLY, CDR2 FYNNEI. The V segment lost 5 bases and the J segment 1 base; nucleotides outside the gene matches: 8. One entry per CDR3 protein, called by TCRdb with MiXCR from the 5' RACE reads. Of approximately 260,000 distinct CDR3 sequences listed, approximately 16% were seen once; the top ten hold approximately 20%. This clonotype has a count of ten or more. Its antigen is not known. Whole-study findings and limits: CD4+ contracting clones were mainly CM and EM; CD8+ ones, EMRA. From day 15 to 85, contracting clones were balanced between CD4 and CD8, whereas later expanders leaned toward CD4+. In second-wave clones peaking day 37, SARS-CoV-2 specificity remained unconfirmed.

The sequence was collected from a man between 18 and 29 years old who had mild COVID-19 (a few samples of this study predate the infection). Cell type and time point are not known. This chain connects TRBV2 to TRBJ1-2, with TRBD1 identical over 9 bases. The sequenced material came from PBMCs or a T cell subset sorted from them (not recorded which). CDR3 nucleotide sequence: TGTGCCAGCAGTACACCCGGGACAGGGATTAACTATGGCTACACCTTC. Translation: CASSTPGTGINYGYTF.